The 10 T cell receptor beta chains reported below all come from one sample, sequenced in a study of breast tumors, draining lymph nodes, adjacent tissues. TCRdb passed the multiplex PCR reads through MiXCR, listing each CDR3 protein once. The repertoire holds under 300,000 distinct CDR3 sequences, with under 35% as singletons. Breast cancer patients provided tissue from their axillary draining lymph nodes. The sequencing sample was made of axillary lymph node tissue. The origin of the receptors is a female donor with breast cancer. Some clones in this sample may be carry-over from other donors' samples.

This clonotype was picked up many times. The rearrangement joins TRBV6-6 to TRBJ2-1, with TRBD2 as a possible D gene (6 bases). V lost 0 bases to trimming and J lost 4 bases, with 13 bases between them. Per germline, CDR1 MNHNY and CDR2 SVGAGI (reference sequence). The CDR3 spans 16 residues. This CDR3 reads CASSYSAGTDYNEQFF. The CDR3 coding sequence is TGTGCCAGCAGTTACTCGGCGGGAACAGATTACAATGAGCAGTTCTTC.

This clonotype was seen more than once but under ten times. The chain has TRBV2 and TRBJ1-1, with 9 bases fitting TRBD1. J lost 7 bases, V lost 7 bases, and 10 bases had no gene match. Germline V gives CDR1 SNHLY, CDR2 FYNNEI. The CDR3 sequence is 14 residues long. CDR3 residues: CASMRTGGKIEAFF. CDR3 sequence (DNA): TGTGCCAGCATGAGAACAGGGGGCAAGATTGAAGCTTTCTTT.

This clonotype was observed many times. The V call is TRBV4-2, the J call TRBJ2-2; no firm D call. V was shortened by 1 base and J by 6 bases, with 0 bases between the two germline ends. The CDR3 totals 11 residues. Looked up from germline, CDR1 is LGHNA and CDR2 is YNFKEQ. The CDR3 spells CASSQAGELFF. CDR3 bases: TGTGCCAGCAGCCAAGCCGGGGAGCTGTTTTTT.

As to this clonotype: Compared with germline, one end of the junction differs, possibly owing to a read error. This sequence joins TRBV11-2 and TRBJ2-1; D is ambiguous. Germline CDR1 is SGHAT and CDR2 is FQNNGV. The CDR3 length is 11 residues. CDR3 DNA sequence: TGTGCCAGCAGCTTCTACAATGAGCCGTTCTTC. The encoded protein is CASSFYNEPFF.

This clonotype was seen at least ten times. The rearrangement joins TRBV10-3 to TRBJ2-5, with 11 positions matching TRBD1. The germline gives CDR1 ENHRY, CDR2 SYGVKD. This CDR3 spans 14 amino acids. Unmatched junction bases numbered 4, after V lost 5 bases and J lost 5 bases. The CDR3 DNA reads TGTGCCATCAGTAAAGGGACAGGGGGTGAGACCCAGTACTTC. Protein: CAISKGTGGETQYF.

This clonotype was found many times. J is TRBJ1-4 and V is TRBV12-3 or TRBV12-4; tentatively, D is TRBD1 (6 bases). The CDR3 sequence is 15 residues long. V lost 2 bases, J lost 8 bases, and 15 bases lay in between. The CDR3 bases are TGTGCCAGCAGTTTACGGGGGGGCGCTAGGGAAAAACTGTTTTTT. Translation: CASSLRGGAREKLFF.

This clonotype showed up just a few times. This may be a read error: a much more frequent sequence differs by one nucleotide. V is TRBV12-5 and J is TRBJ2-3; D gene unclear. The CDR3 has 17 amino acids. V was pared by 3 bases and J by 1 base, with 17 bases between. Germline V lookup: CDR1 LGHNT, CDR2 FRNRAP. CDR3 DNA sequence: TGTGCTAGTGGTTTCGTACTTGGTGGTAGACGCACAGATACGCAGTATTTT. Translation: CASGFVLGGRRTDTQYF.

This clonotype was seen a few times. The gene calls are TRBV6-1 and TRBJ2-1, with 8 nucleotides matching TRBD2. Germline loops: CDR1 MNHNS, CDR2 SASEGT. V trimming: 0 bases; J trimming: 4 bases; junction bases outside the gene matches: 2. The CDR3 consists of 15 residues. The CDR3 sequence is CASSEAQREYNEQFF. CDR3 coding DNA: TGTGCCAGCAGTGAAGCCCAGCGGGAGTACAATGAGCAGTTCTTC.

The chain has TRBV20-1 and TRBJ2-1; D is perhaps TRBD2 (6 bases). The CDR3 is made up of 15 amino acids. Trimming took off 5 bases at V and 6 bases at J, with 20 bases between the two ends. Germline V gene sequence: CDR1 DFQATT, CDR2 SNEGSKA (reference sequence). CDR3: CSAGGGGLGSNEQFF. In DNA form, the CDR3 reads TGCAGTGCTGGGGGTGGGGGGTTAGGGTCCAATGAGCAGTTCTTC.

This clonotype was counted many times. The chain couples TRBV7-9 to TRBJ2-2; no reliable D call. Germline CDR1 reads SEHNR; CDR2 reads FQNEAQ (reference sequence). V lost 1 base and J 6 bases, leaving 9 bases between the germline ends. The CDR3 is 14 amino acids. The CDR3 region has the DNA TGTGCCAGCAGCTTAGGAGATTCCCCCGGGGAGCTGTTTTTT. Protein: CASSLGDSPGELFF.